A selection of T cell receptor beta chains follows, all from one sample in a study of blood T cell repertoires in COVID-19. Profiled with immunoSEQ multiplex PCR; TCRdb holds only in-frame clones, not every one. The table records approximately 210,000 clones, around 88% of them present only once. The source material was PBMCs or T cells enriched from blood (not recorded which). The origin of the receptors is a woman aged 50 to 60 with acute COVID-19. CDR3s include the opening cysteine and the closing phenylalanine or tryptophan.

j_call v_call cdr3_aa
TRBJ2-2 TRBV28 CASSPQGSVTGELFF
TRBJ2-1 TRBV28 CASSSPGQGDYEQFF
TRBJ1-4 TRBV11-2 CASSLTRGTGREKLFF
TRBJ2-7 TRBV7-9 CASSQGGGGHSYEQYF
TRBJ1-1 TRBV5-1 CASSSQGSNTEAFF
TRBJ2-7 TRBV5-4 CASSLDRGHEQYF
TRBJ2-7 TRBV21-1 CASSVRTSGRKEQYF
TRBJ2-4 TRBV4-2 CASSQSSGLAKNIQYF
TRBJ2-5 TRBV28 CASSPHRGGQETQYF
TRBJ2-5 TRBV4-3 CASSHGRGFQETQYF
TRBJ2-2 TRBV6-6 CASSYDGGDTGELFF
TRBJ1-5 TRBV30 CAWSRGVVSSNQPQHF
TRBJ1-4 TRBV6-5 CASSYLAPNPGKLFF
TRBJ1-5 TRBV2 CASRDFNQPQHF
TRBJ1-1 TRBV21-1 CASSKKGRRSTEAFF
TRBJ2-2 TRBV23-1 CASSQWLNTGELFF